This T cell receptor beta chain derives from a study of T cell responses to AZD1222 COVID-19 vaccine. Notes on the study in general: Females outnumbered males among donors, who were mostly white British; clonal diversity was possibly underestimated.

To note about this clone: Its target is unknown.

The table came from immunoSEQ multiplex PCR; TCRdb's copy has only in-frame clones and leaves some out. Of around 100,000 clones listed, about 85% were seen once; the top ten hold 2.9%. Germline-derived CDR1 and CDR2 are KGHSH and LQKENI. CDR3 length equals 16 residues. Trimming cost V 3 bases and J 1 base; bases outside gene matches: 6. This specimen consisted of peripheral blood, obtained on day 0 of AZD1222 vaccination. The receptor was derived from an adult in good health. The gene calls are TRBV18 and TRBJ1-1; 9 bases map to TRBD1. CDR3 sequence reads: CASSPLGQGTNTEAFF. Written as DNA, the CDR3 is TGTGCCAGCTCACCGCTTGGACAGGGGACGAACACTGAAGCTTTCTTT.